Presented here are 19 T cell receptor beta chains from one specimen sequenced in a study of identical twins. MiXCR was run by TCRdb on the 5' RACE reads, yielding one entry per CDR3 protein. The sample has around 550,000 distinct CDR3 sequences; roughly 15% are singletons. These data were likewise used in another study, on yellow fever vaccine responses in identical twins.

Sequenced: CD4+ T cells sorted from blood. Receptors originate from a woman aged 18-29 years in good health.

The chain is built from TRBV5-5 and TRBJ2-5, with TRBD2 identical over 11 bases. CDR1 is SGHKS, CDR2 YYEKEE, per germline (reference sequence). The CDR3 loop spans 16 amino acids. The V and J ends lost 4 bases and 2 bases, in that order; junction bases with no gene match: 7. The CDR3 coding sequence is TGTGCCAGCAGCCCAACGGGACTAGCGGTTCAAGAGACCCAGTACTTC. It yields the protein CASSPTGLAVQETQYF.

This chain links TRBV20-1 with TRBJ1-1; 9 positions match TRBD1. Trimming at V came to 3 bases and at J to 4 bases, leaving 12 bases not matched to a gene. The germline V gene has CDR1 DFQATT and CDR2 SNEGSKA (reference sequence). This CDR3 region has 16 residues. DNA of the CDR3: TGCAGTGCTAGGGCAACAGGGGGCACGGGGGTCACTGAAGCTTTCTTT. It encodes CSARATGGTGVTEAFF.

The V gene is TRBV11-2, the J gene TRBJ2-7; no clear D gene. This CDR3 has 15 residues. The V gene lost 1 base and the J gene lost 0 bases, with 10 bases spanning the gap. CDR1 is SGHAT and CDR2 is FQNNGV in the germline V gene. In nucleotides, the CDR3 is TGTGCCAGCAGCTTAGCTTCAAGTCCCTCCTACGAGCAGTACTTC. It yields the protein CASSLASSPSYEQYF.

This clonotype was observed at least ten times. V is TRBV10-3 and J is TRBJ2-6; D ambiguous. Germline V CDR1 and CDR2: ENHRY, SYGVKD. The V end lost 3 bases, the J end lost 0 bases, and 3 bases lay between the germline ends. This CDR3 is built from 14 residues. The CDR3 DNA is TGTGCCATCAGTGACTTCTCTGGGGCCAACGTCCTGACTTTC. Translated: CAISDFSGANVLTF.

This clonotype was counted only a few times. This chain links TRBV5-1 with TRBJ2-4; 7 bases are shared with TRBD1. The CDR3 sequence is 13 residues long. Germline values: CDR1 SGHRS, CDR2 YFSETQ. Trimming cost V 4 bases and J 8 bases; bases outside gene matches: 6. CDR3 nucleotides: TGCGCCAGCAGCATTATTACAGGGGACATTCAGTACTTC. Its translation: CASSIITGDIQYF.

The V and J genes are TRBV6-1 and TRBJ2-7; no definite D call. Deletions cut 0 bases from V and 1 base from J, with 16 bases between. Germline V lookup: CDR1 MNHNS, CDR2 SASEGT. The CDR3 extends over 17 amino acids. The chain's CDR3 is CASSEARSGLGSYEQYF. The CDR3 coding sequence is TGTGCCAGCAGTGAAGCGCGGTCTGGGTTGGGATCCTACGAGCAGTACTTC.

The genes are TRBV20-1 and TRBJ2-7, with 11 bases aligning to TRBD2. Germline assignment: CDR1 DFQATT and CDR2 SNEGSKA (reference sequence). V gave up 6 bases and J gave up 2 bases; unmatched junction bases: 3. The CDR3 contains 13 residues. This chain's CDR3 is CSAELAGAYEQYF. CDR3 sequence (DNA): TGCAGTGCAGAACTAGCGGGAGCCTACGAGCAGTACTTC.

This clonotype was found a few times. The chain joins TRBV28 to TRBJ1-2; D is ambiguous. Germline CDR1 MDHEN, CDR2 SYDVKM. This CDR3 is built from 15 residues. V lost 8 bases to trimming and J lost 2 bases, with 18 bases between them. The CDR3, as DNA: TGTGCCAGCCACAGTTTACTGGCGCGAAACTATGGCTACACCTTC. Its translation is CASHSLLARNYGYTF.

This chain uses TRBV12-3 or TRBV12-4 with TRBJ1-1, with D perhaps TRBD1 (5 bases). The CDR3 sequence is 14 residues long. The V gene lost 2 bases and the J gene lost 0 bases, with 7 bases spanning the gap. The CDR3 reads CASSLSQVNTEAFF. The DNA for the CDR3 is TGTGCCAGCAGTTTATCACAGGTGAACACTGAAGCTTTCTTT.

This clonotype was counted only a few times. This chain joins TRBV19 and TRBJ1-1; 7 positions match TRBD1. The V and J ends lost 4 bases and 0 bases, in that order; junction bases with no gene match: 5. The CDR3 is made up of 15 amino acids. Germline CDR1 reads LNHDA; CDR2 reads SQIVND (reference sequence). The CDR3 DNA reads TGTGCCAGTAGTACTCGACAGGGCTTGAACACTGAAGCTTTCTTT. Translation gives CASSTRQGLNTEAFF.

This clonotype was seen only a few times. One end of the junction does not line up with germline, which may come from a read error. The V and J genes are TRBV15 and TRBJ2-2; a possible D gene is TRBD1 (6 bases). The CDR3 is 15 amino acids. Germline CDR1 and CDR2: LNHNV and YYDKDF (reference sequence). This chain's CDR3 is CATRRETGLPGELFF. CDR3 DNA sequence: TGTGCCACCAGAAGAGAAACAGGGTTACCCGGGGAGCTGTTTTTT.

The chain couples TRBV3-1 to TRBJ2-7; TRBD1 is a possible D gene (5 bases). Germline V gene lookup returns CDR1 LGHDT and CDR2 YNNKEL (reference sequence). The V gene lost 0 bases and the J gene lost 2 bases, with 11 bases spanning the gap. The CDR3 contains 15 residues. In DNA, the CDR3 is TGTGCCAGCAGCCAAGAGGGCAGGGTTGCCTACGAGCAGTACTTC. It translates to CASSQEGRVAYEQYF.

In its sample, this clonotype was seen many times. The genes are TRBV10-2 and TRBJ1-3, with D possibly matching TRBD1 (5 bases). The CDR3 has 16 residues. Germline V gene sequence: CDR1 WSHSY, CDR2 SAAADI. The V end was cut by 0 bases, the J end by 4 bases, with 13 bases between. For the CDR3, the DNA is TGCGCCAGCAGTGAGTCCGCAGGGTTGACAGGAAACACCATATATTTT. Its translation is CASSESAGLTGNTIYF.

There are a few counts of this clonotype. The rearrangement joins TRBV7-9 to TRBJ1-2, with 9 nucleotides matching TRBD1. The CDR3 spans 15 residues. Trimming removed 1 base from V and 8 bases from J; junction bases left unmatched: 8. Germline CDR1 is SEHNR and CDR2 is FQNEAQ (reference sequence). CDR3 protein: CASSLGTFGQGGYTF. CDR3 DNA: TGTGCCAGCAGCTTAGGTACCTTCGGACAGGGGGGCTACACCTTC.

This clonotype was observed a single time. V gene TRBV10-3 combines with J gene TRBJ2-4; 7 bases align to TRBD2. The junction had 17 bases not matched to a gene; V was cut back by 6 bases and J by 0 bases. This CDR3 region has 19 residues. Germline V CDR1 and CDR2: ENHRY, SYGVKD. The CDR3: CAISPGAGSGVLAKNIQYF. The CDR3 DNA is TGTGCCATCAGCCCCGGGGCGGGGAGCGGGGTCCTAGCCAAAAACATTCAGTACTTC.

CDR3 bases: TGCAGCGGGTGGATGGATGGCTACACCTTC. Translated, it gives CSGWMDGYTF. This chain links TRBV29-1 with TRBJ1-2; D unresolved. The CDR3 is 10 residues long. V gave up 7 bases and J gave up 6 bases, with 9 bases separating them. The V gene's germline CDR1 is SQVTM and CDR2 ANQGSEA.

This clonotype was picked up a small number of times. This sequence joins TRBV10-3 and TRBJ2-3; 7 bases map to TRBD2. V trimming: 3 bases; J trimming: 3 bases; junction bases outside the gene matches: 3. In germline, CDR1 is ENHRY, CDR2 SYGVKD. This CDR3 spans 14 amino acids. This CDR3 reads CAISELAWTDTQYF. The CDR3, as DNA: TGTGCCATCAGTGAACTAGCGTGGACAGATACGCAGTATTTT.

This chain links TRBV28 with TRBJ2-3; D gene unclear. V was clipped by 3 bases and J by 3 bases, with 10 bases between them. Looked up from germline, CDR1 is MDHEN and CDR2 is SYDVKM. The CDR3 sequence is 14 residues long. CDR3 amino acids: CASSFYRKTDTQYF. The CDR3 DNA sequence: TGTGCCAGCAGTTTCTACAGAAAAACAGATACGCAGTATTTT.

V gene TRBV7-7 combines with J gene TRBJ1-4; 7 bases line up with TRBD1. The CDR3 has 17 amino acids. With V trimmed by 2 bases and J by 1 base, 7 bases remained unmatched. The germline gives CDR1 SSHAT, CDR2 FNYEAQ (reference sequence). The CDR3 DNA reads as TGTGCCAGCAGCTTAACCCGCGACAGGGAAACTAATGAAAAACTGTTTTTT. Translating it yields CASSLTRDRETNEKLFF.